The clone carrying this T cell receptor (beta chain) was seen more than once but under ten times. This sample is drawn from a study of shared clonotypes between healthy human individuals. The germline gives CDR1 SGDLS, CDR2 YYNGEE. The CDR3 consists of 14 residues. Trimming pared 4 bases from V and 0 bases from J, leaving 8 bases between. Here immunoSEQ multiplex PCR was the method, and the copy in TCRdb shows in-frame clones only, minus some. The sample includes roughly 2.5 million clones, 85% to 95% of them seen just once. Sequenced sample: naive CD4+ T cells sorted from blood. Subset reported: CD45RA+ positively selected. This chain links TRBV9 with TRBJ2-1, with TRBD2 as a possible D gene (6 bases). This TCR came from a man in his late teens or twenties in good health. Here the CDR3 reads CASSPTSSYNEQFF. CDR3 sequence (DNA): TGTGCCAGCAGCCCGACTAGCTCCTACAATGAGCAGTTCTTC.